One sample yielded the 8 T cell receptor beta chains listed below, sequenced in a study of early T cells in non-severe SARS-CoV-2 infection. Via MiXCR, TCRdb re-called the 5' RACE reads, giving one row per CDR3 protein. The sample consists of around 67,000 distinct CDR3 sequences, roughly 12% of them appearing once. The sequenced material came from whole blood. These receptors were collected from an adult who was a healthcare worker with PCR-confirmed SARS-CoV-2 infection or an uninfected control (not recorded which).

This clonotype showed up many times. This chain joins TRBV29-1 and TRBJ2-3, with D possibly TRBD2 on 5 matching bases. Trimming took 4 bases from V and 6 from J, leaving 11 bases between them. The germline gives CDR1 SQVTM, CDR2 ANQGSEA. The CDR3 spans 12 residues. CDR3: CSVGGLGDTQYF. CDR3 bases: TGCAGCGTTGGAGGACTTGGGGATACGCAGTATTTT.

The CDR3: CASSEEGITGELFF. As DNA, the CDR3 is TGTGCCAGCAGTGAGGAGGGAATCACCGGGGAGCTGTTTTTT. The chain is built from TRBV2 and TRBJ2-2; D is possibly TRBD2 (6 bases). The germline V and J ends were trimmed by 3 bases and 4 bases, with 9 bases remaining between them. Germline V CDR1 and CDR2: SNHLY, FYNNEI. The CDR3 has 14 amino acids.

V is TRBV29-1 and J is TRBJ2-5; the D gene is possibly TRBD1 (5 bases). V was cut by 5 bases and J by 0 bases, with 7 bases left in between. CDR3 length: 12 amino acids. Germline lookup yields CDR1 SQVTM and CDR2 ANQGSEA. The CDR3 nucleotides are TGCAGCGTTTCAGGGTACCAAGAGACCCAGTACTTC. Translation: CSVSGYQETQYF.

Many counts were recorded for this clonotype. The chain links TRBV7-8 to TRBJ2-3, with TRBD2 matching 8 bases. CDR1 SGHVS and CDR2 FQNEAQ come from the germline V gene. The CDR3 spans 14 residues. The V segment lost 3 bases and the J segment 3 bases; nucleotides outside the gene matches: 2. The CDR3 coding sequence is TGTGCCAGCAGCTTGAGCGGGAGAACAGATACGCAGTATTTT. Its translation: CASSLSGRTDTQYF.

In this sample, this clonotype turned up many times. The genes are TRBV25-1 and TRBJ2-1; D may correspond to TRBD1 or TRBD2 (6 bases each). Deletions cut 1 base from V and 9 bases from J, with 10 bases between. Per germline, CDR1 MGHDK and CDR2 SYGVNS. The CDR3 has 13 amino acids. CDR3 in amino acids: CASSELGGFEQFF. The CDR3, as DNA: TGTGCCAGCAGTGAATTGGGGGGCTTTGAGCAGTTCTTC.

This clonotype was recorded at least ten times. The chain combines TRBV6-1 with TRBJ1-5, with D tentatively TRBD1 (5 bases). V lost 4 bases and J 7 bases, leaving 11 bases between the germline ends. Per the germline V gene, CDR1 is MNHNS and CDR2 is SASEGT. The CDR3 contains 13 residues. The CDR3 sequence: CASSGGMRQPQHF. The CDR3 coding sequence is TGTGCCAGCAGTGGGGGGATGCGGCAGCCCCAGCATTTT.

This clonotype was counted a few times. This chain connects TRBV5-5 to TRBJ2-2; TRBD1 is a possible D gene (6 bases). Germline V gene sequence: CDR1 SGHKS, CDR2 YYEKEE (reference sequence). V lost 6 bases and J 0 bases, leaving 12 bases between the germline ends. This CDR3 region has 15 residues. CDR3 amino acids: CASNRQAPNTGELFF. As DNA, the CDR3 is TGTGCCAGCAACAGACAGGCCCCGAACACCGGGGAGCTGTTTTTT.

This clonotype came up a few times. This chain connects TRBV6-1 to TRBJ2-1, with D hard to call. CDR1 is MNHNS, CDR2 SASEGT, per germline. This CDR3 has 15 amino acids. V was pared by 1 base and J by 4 bases, with 11 bases between. Written as DNA, the CDR3 is TGTGCCAGCAGTGAAGTGGGCGGCGGTTACAATGAGCAGTTCTTC. It encodes CASSEVGGGYNEQFF.